Listed here are 10 T cell receptor beta chains from one sample, sequenced in a study of CXCR3-negative and CXCR3-positive naive CD8 T cells. General observations from the study: CXCR3-positive naive cells had TRB CDR3s that were more hydrophobic than CXCR3-negative naive cells had.

TRB cDNA was prepared as libraries by UMI-labeled 5' RACE. TCRdb re-called the 5' RACE reads and gives one entry per CDR3 protein, without DNA. The sample holds about 6,700 distinct CDR3 sequences. For these receptors, no antigen is known. Sequenced input: naive CXCR3+ CD8+ T cells from blood. Indicated subset: CD45RO-CCR7+CD27+CD95- naive CD8+ T cells expressing CXCR3 (TNR3+). The receptors shown here come from a human donor in good health. Some clones in this sample may be carry-over from other donors' samples.

The chain recombines TRBV29-1 with TRBJ1-2; lacking DNA, the TRBD1 call made by TCRdb goes unchecked. The CDR3 extends over 16 amino acids. Per the germline V gene, CDR1 is SQVTM and CDR2 is ANQGSEA. The CDR3 reads CSVDDSRDRVNYGYTF.

The chain recombines TRBV11-3 with TRBJ2-3; TCRdb outputs TRBD1, but without DNA this stays unchecked. The germline V gene encodes CDR1 SGHNT and CDR2 YENEEA. This CDR3 has 15 residues. CDR3 protein: CASSARDIGTDTQYF.

The genes are TRBV14 and TRBJ2-7. The germline V gene has CDR1 SGHDN and CDR2 FVKESK. This CDR3 is built from 15 residues. CDR3 loop: CASSYSGGNAYEQYF.

The chain uses TRBV7-2 and TRBJ2-3; TCRdb picks TRBD1, but there is no DNA to check that call. The CDR3 sequence is 14 residues long. CDR1 SGHTA and CDR2 FQGNSA come from the germline V gene. The CDR3 region is CASPLAGGPDTQYF.

The chain combines TRBV29-1 with TRBJ1-1; TCRdb's assignment of TRBD1 cannot be checked, as there is no DNA. The CDR3 runs to 14 residues. CDR1 and CDR2 (germline): SQVTM, ANQGSEA. The CDR3 sequence is CSVEAVREDSEAFF.

This chain links TRBV6-6 with TRBJ2-1; TCRdb calls TRBD1, which cannot be checked without DNA. CDR3 size: 16 residues. The germline CDR1 and CDR2 sequences are MNHNY and SVGAGI (reference sequence). The CDR3 loop is CASSTPGTGNYNEQFF.

Frequency places this clonotype as medium-sized (0.01 to 0.1%). The gene calls are TRBV7-2 and TRBJ2-1. The CDR3 loop spans 14 amino acids. CDR1 and CDR2 (germline): SGHTA, FQGNSA. This chain's CDR3 is CASSLDLGMDEQFF.

The rearrangement links TRBV10-3 to TRBJ1-2. CDR1 and CDR2 (germline): ENHRY, SYGVKD. There are 13 residues in the CDR3. This CDR3 is CAISGTLRDGYTF.

The chain employs TRBV27 and TRBJ2-1; as DNA is missing, the TRBD1 call by TCRdb cannot be tested. Germline CDR1 MNHEY, CDR2 SMNVEV (reference sequence). There are 15 residues in the CDR3. This CDR3 is CASNHGQALYNEQFF.

This clonotype is medium-sized by frequency. This chain joins TRBV20-1 and TRBJ1-2; checking the TCRdb D call of TRBD1 is not possible without DNA. The CDR3 has 17 residues. Germline V gene lookup returns CDR1 DFQATT and CDR2 SNEGSKA (reference sequence). The CDR3 region is CSARKLAEGQGDKGYTF.